This T cell receptor (beta chain) was sequenced during a study of T cells in Graves' hyperthyroidism and ophthalmopathy. Study-wide results and caveats: Through a model of 13 V-J features, ophthalmopathy was separated from stable hyperthyroidism. Most clonotypes expanded in the thyroid (above 0.001) were also present in blood.

Details on this clonotype: Its antigen remains unidentified.

The CDR3 length is 16 residues. V was cut by 1 base and J by 1 base, with 10 bases left in between. The germline V gene has CDR1 KGHDR and CDR2 SFDVKD. There were TCR beta CDR3 regions amplified from RNA transcripts. HTBI primers were employed in a first-round RT-PCR of the TCR CDR3. MiXCR, applied by TCRdb to the multiplex PCR reads, yields one record per CDR3 protein. The table includes 360,000 or so distinct CDR3 sequences, approximately 16% detected once. The sequenced sample consisted of blood. This clonotype originated in a woman aged 60-75 years with Graves' ophthalmopathy. The chain combines TRBV24-1 with TRBJ2-1, with D perhaps matching TRBD2 (6 bases). For the CDR3, the DNA is TGTGCCACCAGTGATTTTGGCGGGGCTTCCTACAATGAGCAGTTCTTC. As protein: CATSDFGGASYNEQFF.